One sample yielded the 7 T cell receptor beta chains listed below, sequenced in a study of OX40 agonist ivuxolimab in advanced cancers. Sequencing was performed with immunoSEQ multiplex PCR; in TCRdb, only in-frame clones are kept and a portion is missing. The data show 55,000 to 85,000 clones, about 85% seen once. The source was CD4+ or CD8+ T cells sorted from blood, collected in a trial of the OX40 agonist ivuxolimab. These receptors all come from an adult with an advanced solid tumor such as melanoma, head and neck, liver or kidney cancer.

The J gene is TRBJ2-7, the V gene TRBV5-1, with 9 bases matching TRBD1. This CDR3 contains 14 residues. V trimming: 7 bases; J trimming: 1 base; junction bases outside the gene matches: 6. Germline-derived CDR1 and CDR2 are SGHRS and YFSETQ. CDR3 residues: CASGTGQGSYEQYF. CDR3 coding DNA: TGCGCCAGCGGGACGGGACAGGGTTCCTACGAGCAGTACTTC.

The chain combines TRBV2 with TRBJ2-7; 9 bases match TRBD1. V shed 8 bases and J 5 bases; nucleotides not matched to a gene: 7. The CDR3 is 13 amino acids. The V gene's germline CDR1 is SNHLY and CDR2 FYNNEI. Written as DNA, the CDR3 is TGTGCCAGCCTGAGCGGGACAGGGAACGAGCAGTACTTC. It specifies CASLSGTGNEQYF.

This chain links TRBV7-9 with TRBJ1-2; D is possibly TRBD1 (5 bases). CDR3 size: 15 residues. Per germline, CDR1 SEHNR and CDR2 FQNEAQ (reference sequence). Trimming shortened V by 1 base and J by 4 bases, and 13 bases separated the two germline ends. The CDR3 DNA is TGTGCCAGCAGCTTAGACAGCCAGGGACCCTATGGCTACACCTTC. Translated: CASSLDSQGPYGYTF.

The CDR3 region is CASRNPPGQGSNGYTF. The CDR3 bases are TGTGCCAGCAGAAACCCTCCGGGACAGGGTAGTAATGGCTACACCTTC. The chain combines TRBV27 with TRBJ1-2; 9 bases map to TRBD1. Germline lookup yields CDR1 MNHEY and CDR2 SMNVEV (reference sequence). The trim removed 6 bases at V and 6 bases at J, leaving 14 bases unmatched. The CDR3 is made up of 16 amino acids.

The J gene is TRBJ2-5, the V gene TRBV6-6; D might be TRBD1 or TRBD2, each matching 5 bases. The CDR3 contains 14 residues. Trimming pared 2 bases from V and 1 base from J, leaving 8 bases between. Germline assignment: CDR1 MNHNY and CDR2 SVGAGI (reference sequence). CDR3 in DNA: TGTGCCAGCAGTTACGGGGGAACCCAAGAGACCCAGTACTTC. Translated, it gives CASSYGGTQETQYF.

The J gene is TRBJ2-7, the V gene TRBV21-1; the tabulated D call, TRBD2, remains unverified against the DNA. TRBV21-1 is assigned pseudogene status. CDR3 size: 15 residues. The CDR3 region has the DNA TGTGCCAGCAGCAAATCGGGATTCGGTAAGGACGAGCAGTACTTC. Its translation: CASSKSGFGKDEQYF.

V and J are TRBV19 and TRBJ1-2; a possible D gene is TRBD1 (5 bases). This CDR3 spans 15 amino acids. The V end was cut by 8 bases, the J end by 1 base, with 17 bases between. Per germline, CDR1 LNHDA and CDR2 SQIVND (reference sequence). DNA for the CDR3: TGTGCCAGTCTCAAGGGGCAGGTGAATAACTATGGCTACACCTTC. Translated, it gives CASLKGQVNNYGYTF. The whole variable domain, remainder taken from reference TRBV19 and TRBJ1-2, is DGGITQSPKYLFRKEGQNVTLSCEQNLNHDAMYWYRQDPGQGLRLIYYSQIVNDFQKGDIAEGYSVSREKKESFPLTVTSAQKNPTAFYLCASLKGQVNNYGYTFGSGTRLTVV.